This TCR beta chain emerged from a study of cytomegalovirus exposure and HLA in healthy donors. Overall study findings and caveats: Using the classifier, cytomegalovirus status was reportedly diagnosed with high specificity and sensitivity. Cytomegalovirus-associated TCR beta chains were listed, numbering approximately 150. According to a subsequent analysis, TCR clusters from the first cohort were inclined to appear together in the 100 to 150 validation repertoires.

Assay: immunoSEQ multiplex PCR; the TCRdb copy retains only in-frame clones and omits some. The table shows tens of thousands of clones, with approximately 97% occurring only once. CDR1 and CDR2 (germline): LNHDA, SQIVND (reference sequence). The length of the CDR3 is 13 residues. Trimming left V 8 bases short and J 8 bases short, with 18 bases between. Remarks on this clone: Its cognate antigen is unknown.

This receptor was identified in a woman aged 18-29 years in good health and CMV-seropositive. The V gene is TRBV19, the J gene TRBJ1-2, with D hard to call. Material: PBMCs. The CDR3 coding sequence is TGTGCCAGTGCCCGCGGGAATCCAAGGGGCTACACCTTC. It specifies CASARGNPRGYTF.